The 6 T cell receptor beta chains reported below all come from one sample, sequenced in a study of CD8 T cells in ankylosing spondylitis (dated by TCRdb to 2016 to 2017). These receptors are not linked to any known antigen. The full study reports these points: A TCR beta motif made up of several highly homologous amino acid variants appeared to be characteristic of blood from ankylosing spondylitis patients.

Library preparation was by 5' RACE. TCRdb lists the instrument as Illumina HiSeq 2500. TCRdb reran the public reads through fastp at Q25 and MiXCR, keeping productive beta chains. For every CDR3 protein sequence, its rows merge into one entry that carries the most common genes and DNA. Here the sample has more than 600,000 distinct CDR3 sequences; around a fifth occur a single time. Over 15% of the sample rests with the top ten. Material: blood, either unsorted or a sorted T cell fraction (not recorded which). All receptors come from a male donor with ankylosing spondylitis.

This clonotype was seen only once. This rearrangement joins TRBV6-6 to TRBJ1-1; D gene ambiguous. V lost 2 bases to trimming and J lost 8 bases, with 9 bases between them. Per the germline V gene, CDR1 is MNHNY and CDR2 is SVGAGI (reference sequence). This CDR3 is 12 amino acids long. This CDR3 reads CASSYEWAEAFF. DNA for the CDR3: TGTGCCAGCAGTTACGAGTGGGCCGAAGCTTTCTTT.

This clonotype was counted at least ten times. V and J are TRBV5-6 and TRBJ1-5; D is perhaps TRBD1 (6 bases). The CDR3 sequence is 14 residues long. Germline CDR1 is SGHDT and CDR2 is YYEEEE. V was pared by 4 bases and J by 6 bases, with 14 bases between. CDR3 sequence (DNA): TGTGCCAGCAGCCTGTGGGGGGCGGGTCAGCCCCAGCATTTT. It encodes CASSLWGAGQPQHF.

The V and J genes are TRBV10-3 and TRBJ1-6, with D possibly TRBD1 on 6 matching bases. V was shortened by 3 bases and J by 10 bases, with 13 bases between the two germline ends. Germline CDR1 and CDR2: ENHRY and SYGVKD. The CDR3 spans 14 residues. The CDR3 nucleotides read TGTGCCATCAGTGAAGGGGGGGCAAGGTCACCCCTCCACTTT. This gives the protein CAISEGGARSPLHF.

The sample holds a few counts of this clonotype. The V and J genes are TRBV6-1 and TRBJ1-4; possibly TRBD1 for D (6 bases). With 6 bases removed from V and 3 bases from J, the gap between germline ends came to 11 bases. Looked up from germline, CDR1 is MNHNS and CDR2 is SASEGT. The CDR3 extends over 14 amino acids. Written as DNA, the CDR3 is TGTGCCAGCAGACAGGGTCGGGCTAATGAAAAACTGTTTTTT. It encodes CASRQGRANEKLFF.

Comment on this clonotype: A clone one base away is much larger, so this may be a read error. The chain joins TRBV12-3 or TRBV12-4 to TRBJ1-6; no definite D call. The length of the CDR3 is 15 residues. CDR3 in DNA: TGTGCCAGCAGTTTGGGCGGTAGGGATAAATCACCCCTCCACTTT. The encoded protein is CASSLGGRDKSPLHF.

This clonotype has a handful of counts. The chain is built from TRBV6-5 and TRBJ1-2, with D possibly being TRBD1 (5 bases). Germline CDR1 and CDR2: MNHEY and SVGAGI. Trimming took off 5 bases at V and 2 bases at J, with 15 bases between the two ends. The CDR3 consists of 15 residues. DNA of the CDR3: TGTGCCAGCAGTCACCCTCGGGGCGGGAACTATGGCTACACCTTC. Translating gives CASSHPRGGNYGYTF.